This T cell receptor (beta chain) was captured in a study of shared clonotypes between healthy human individuals. In the original analysis: Filtering of immunoSEQ junctional sequences could not match full-length read filtering. Only in-frame clones appear in the TCRdb table, and some are missing; sequencing was by immunoSEQ multiplex PCR. That table gives V, J and clone size, and the DNA gave D and trimming. The sample includes 450,000 to 500,000 clones, approximately 81% seen only once; the top ten take 9.5% to 15%. V shed 3 bases and J shed 0 bases, with 12 bases lying between them. The CDR3 has 16 residues. In germline, CDR1 is KGHSH, CDR2 LQKENI. Donors, healthy HIV-negative adults, lacked recent acute infections or vaccinations. Study conclusions and caveats: Sample collection involved blood only; tissue repertoires are likely different.

Comment on this clone: No antigen is known for it.

The sample comprised PBMCs. The chain recombines TRBV18 with TRBJ2-1; D possibly corresponds to TRBD1 (6 bases). This TCR derives from a woman aged 40 to 50 in good health. Some clones in this sample may be carry-over from other donors' samples. CDR3 region: CASSPPQDSSYNEQFF. The CDR3 DNA sequence: TGTGCCAGCTCACCTCCCCAGGACAGCTCCTACAATGAGCAGTTCTTC.